These 9 T cell receptor beta chains share one sample of origin, sequenced in a study of CD8 T cells in Susac syndrome. RNA in amounts of roughly 0.45 to 1 ug was reverse transcribed with random hexamers. TCRdb recomputed calls from the immunoSEQ multiplex PCR reads with MiXCR, one row per CDR3 protein. The sample has fewer than 250,000 distinct CDR3 sequences; roughly 92% are singletons. The sample was CD4+ T cells from PBMCs. Every receptor here comes from a human donor in good health.

This clonotype was seen a single time. The chain is built from TRBV18 and TRBJ2-3; TRBD1 might be the D (5 bases). CDR3 length: 16 residues. Germline CDR1 and CDR2: KGHSH and LQKENI. Between the trimmed V and J ends, which lost 5 bases and 0 bases, there was a span of 15 bases. The DNA for the CDR3 is TGTGCCAGCTCAGTATCACAGGCGCCAAGCACAGATACGCAGTATTTT. Protein sequence: CASSVSQAPSTDTQYF.

The chain is built from TRBV14 and TRBJ1-6; a possible D gene is TRBD1 (5 bases). The CDR3 is made up of 14 amino acids. Trimming left V 5 bases short and J 10 bases short, with 15 bases between. CDR1 SGHDN and CDR2 FVKESK come from the germline V gene. The CDR3, as DNA: TGTGCCAGCAGCTACGTCCAGGGAGGCTCACCCCTCCACTTT. Amino acid sequence: CASSYVQGGSPLHF.

The chain employs TRBV12-3 or TRBV12-4 and TRBJ2-5; 8 positions agree with TRBD2. V lost 4 bases and J lost 3; bases outside the gene matches: 10. This CDR3 contains 16 residues. The CDR3 nucleotides read TGTGCCAGCAGTTCCTGGGGAGCGGGGGAGGAAGAGACCCAGTACTTC. Translated: CASSSWGAGEEETQYF.

The CDR3 bases are TGTGCCAGCAGCGTACATGAGGGGGGTTCACCCCTCCACTTT. This encodes CASSVHEGGSPLHF. The rearrangement joins TRBV9 to TRBJ1-6; TRBD1 might be the D (6 bases). V was clipped by 1 base and J by 9 bases, with 11 bases between them. The CDR3 loop spans 14 amino acids. From germline, CDR1 is SGDLS and CDR2 YYNGEE.

This clonotype was seen only a few times. J is TRBJ2-7 and V is TRBV2; weak D call: TRBD2 (6 bases). CDR1 is SNHLY and CDR2 is FYNNEI in the germline V gene. The CDR3 has 13 residues. Trimming pared 5 bases from V and 0 bases from J, leaving 8 bases between. CDR3 in amino acids: CASSPGGSYEQYV. The CDR3 coding sequence is TGTGCCAGCAGTCCCGGGGGCTCCTACGAGCAGTACGTC.

This clonotype was counted once. The gene calls are TRBV20-1 and TRBJ1-1, with 9 bases identical to TRBD1. The trim removed 6 bases at V and 6 bases at J, leaving 8 bases unmatched. Germline values: CDR1 DFQATT, CDR2 SNEGSKA (reference sequence). The CDR3 is made up of 13 amino acids. The CDR3 sequence is CSAQGQGLPEAFF. The CDR3 DNA reads TGCAGTGCGCAGGGACAGGGTCTTCCTGAAGCTTTCTTT.

J is TRBJ2-4 and V is TRBV7-2; 8 nucleotides agree with TRBD2. The CDR3 runs 13 residues. Germline values: CDR1 SGHTA, CDR2 FQGNSA. Germline trimming cut 4 bases from V and 5 bases from J; bases unmatched to any gene: 1. The CDR3 DNA reads TGTGCCAGCAGCTCGGGGGGGGAAAACATTCAGTACTTC. Its translation is CASSSGGENIQYF.

This chain connects TRBV28 to TRBJ2-4, with 10 bases matching TRBD2. The CDR3 contains 16 residues. Germline CDR1 and CDR2: MDHEN and SYDVKM. With V trimmed by 5 bases and J by 2 bases, 6 bases remained unmatched. The CDR3: CASSGSGGATKNIQYF. Here the CDR3 DNA reads TGTGCCAGCAGTGGGAGCGGGGGGGCCACCAAAAACATTCAGTACTTC. The full variable domain, rest sourced from reference TRBV28 and TRBJ2-4, is DVKVTQSSRYLVKRTGEKVFLECVQDMDHENMFWYRQDPGLGLRLIYFSYDVKMKEKGDIPEGYSVSREKKERFSLILESASTNQTSMYLCASSGSGGATKNIQYFGAGTRLSVL.

This sequence joins TRBV15 and TRBJ2-2; the D gene is possibly TRBD1 (6 bases). Trimming took 0 bases from V and 2 from J, leaving 10 bases between them. CDR1 is LNHNV, CDR2 YYDKDF, per germline (reference sequence). The CDR3 is 16 amino acids. This CDR3 is CATSRENRDNTGELFF. The DNA for the CDR3 is TGTGCCACCAGCAGAGAGAACAGGGATAACACCGGGGAGCTGTTTTTT.